What follows is one T cell receptor (beta chain) and its context. Its antigen is currently unknown. The table came from immunoSEQ multiplex PCR; TCRdb's copy has only in-frame clones and leaves some out. The table lists about 130,000 clones, approximately 84% of them singletons. V dropped 3 bases and J dropped 5 bases, with 6 bases sitting between them. The length of the CDR3 is 12 residues. Germline V gene data show CDR1 as SGHDT and CDR2 as YYEEEE. The data were obtained in a study of T cell responses to AZD1222 COVID-19 vaccine. About the study: Second-dose recipients at about 4 or about 12 weeks were treated as one pooled group. General observations from the study: It was only 6 or 7 AZD1222 recipients who were seropositive at baseline. Repertoire sampling occurred only after the peak T cell response.

The sample was peripheral blood, taken on day 0 of AZD1222 vaccination. The receptor was derived from an adult in good health. This chain uses TRBV5-6 with TRBJ1-5; D gene unclear. The DNA of the CDR3 is TGTGCCAGCAGCTCCGGGGATCAGCCCCAGCATTTT. Translating gives CASSSGDQPQHF.